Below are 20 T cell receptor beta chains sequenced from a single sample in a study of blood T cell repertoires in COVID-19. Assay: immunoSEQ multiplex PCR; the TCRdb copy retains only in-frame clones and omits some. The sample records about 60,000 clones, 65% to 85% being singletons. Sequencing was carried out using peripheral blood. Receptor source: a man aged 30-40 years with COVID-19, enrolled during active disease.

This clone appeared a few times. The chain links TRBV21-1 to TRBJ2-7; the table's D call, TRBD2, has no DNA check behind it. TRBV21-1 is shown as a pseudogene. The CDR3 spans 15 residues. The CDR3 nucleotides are TGTGCCAGCACCCTAGGGAGGACCTACTCCTACGAGCAGTACTTC. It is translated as CASTLGRTYSYEQYF.

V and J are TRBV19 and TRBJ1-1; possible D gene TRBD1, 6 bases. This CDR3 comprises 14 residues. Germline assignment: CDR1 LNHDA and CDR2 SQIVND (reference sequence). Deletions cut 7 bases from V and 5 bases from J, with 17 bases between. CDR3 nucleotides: TGTGCCAGTACCTCCGGGGGGCGGAAGACTGAAGCTTTCTTT. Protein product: CASTSGGRKTEAFF.

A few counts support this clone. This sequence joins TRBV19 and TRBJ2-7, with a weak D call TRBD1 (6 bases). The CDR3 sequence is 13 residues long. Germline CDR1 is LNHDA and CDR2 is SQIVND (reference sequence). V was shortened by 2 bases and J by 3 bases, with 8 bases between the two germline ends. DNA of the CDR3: TGTGCCAGTAGTATAAAGACAGGCTACGAGCAGTACTTC. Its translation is CASSIKTGYEQYF.

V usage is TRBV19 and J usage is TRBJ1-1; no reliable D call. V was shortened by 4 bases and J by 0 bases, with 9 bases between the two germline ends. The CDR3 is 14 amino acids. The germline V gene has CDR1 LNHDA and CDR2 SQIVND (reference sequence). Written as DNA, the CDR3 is TGTGCCAGTAGTAAGCAGGCCTTGAACACTGAAGCTTTCTTT. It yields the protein CASSKQALNTEAFF.

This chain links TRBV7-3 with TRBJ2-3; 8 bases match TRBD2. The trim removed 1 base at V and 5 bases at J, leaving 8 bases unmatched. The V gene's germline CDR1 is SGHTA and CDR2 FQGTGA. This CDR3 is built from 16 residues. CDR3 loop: CASSLNGGDLVDTQYF. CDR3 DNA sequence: TGTGCCAGCAGCTTAAACGGGGGGGACTTAGTAGATACGCAGTATTTT.

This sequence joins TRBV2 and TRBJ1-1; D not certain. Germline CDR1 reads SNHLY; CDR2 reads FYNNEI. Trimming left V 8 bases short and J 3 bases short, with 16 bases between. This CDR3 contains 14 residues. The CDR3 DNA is TGTGCCAGCCGAGGGAGAGGATGGGACACTGAAGCTTTCTTT. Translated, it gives CASRGRGWDTEAFF.

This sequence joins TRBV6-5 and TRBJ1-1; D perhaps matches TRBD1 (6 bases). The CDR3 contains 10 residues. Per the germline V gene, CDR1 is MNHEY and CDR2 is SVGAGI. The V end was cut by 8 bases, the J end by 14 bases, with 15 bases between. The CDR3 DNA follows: TGTGCCAGCCGTAGACAGGAGTACTTCTTT. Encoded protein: CASRRQEYFF.

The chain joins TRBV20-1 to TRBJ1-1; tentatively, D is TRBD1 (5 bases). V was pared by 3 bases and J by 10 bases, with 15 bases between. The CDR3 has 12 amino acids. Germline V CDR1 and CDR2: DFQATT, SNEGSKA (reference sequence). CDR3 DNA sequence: TGCAGTGCTAGTAAGGGGAAGGAGGGAGCTTTCTTT. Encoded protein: CSASKGKEGAFF.

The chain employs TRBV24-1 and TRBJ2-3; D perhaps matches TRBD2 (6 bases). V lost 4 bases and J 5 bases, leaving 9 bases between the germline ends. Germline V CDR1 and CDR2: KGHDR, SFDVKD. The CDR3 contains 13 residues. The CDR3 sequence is CATSEPGRDTQYF. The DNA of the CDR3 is TGTGCCACCAGTGAGCCCGGGAGAGATACGCAGTATTTT.

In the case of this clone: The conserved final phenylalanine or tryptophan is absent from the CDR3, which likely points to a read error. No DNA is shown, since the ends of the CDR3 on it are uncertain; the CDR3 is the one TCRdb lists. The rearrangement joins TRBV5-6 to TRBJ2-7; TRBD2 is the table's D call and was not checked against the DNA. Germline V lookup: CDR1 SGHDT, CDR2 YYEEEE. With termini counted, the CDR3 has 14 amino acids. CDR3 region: CASSLAPSGTQRIS.

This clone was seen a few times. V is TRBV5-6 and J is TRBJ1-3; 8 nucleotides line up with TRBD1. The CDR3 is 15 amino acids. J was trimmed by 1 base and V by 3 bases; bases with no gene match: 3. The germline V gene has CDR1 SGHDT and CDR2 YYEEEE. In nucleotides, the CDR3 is TGTGCCAGCAGCTCCAGGGGGCGATCTGGAAACACCATATATTTT. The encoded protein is CASSSRGRSGNTIYF.

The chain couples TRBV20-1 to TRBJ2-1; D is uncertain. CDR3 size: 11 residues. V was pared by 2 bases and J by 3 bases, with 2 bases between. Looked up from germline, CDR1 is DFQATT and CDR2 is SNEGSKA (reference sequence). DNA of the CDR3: TGCAGTGCTAGATACTACAATGAGCAGTTCTTC. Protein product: CSARYYNEQFF.

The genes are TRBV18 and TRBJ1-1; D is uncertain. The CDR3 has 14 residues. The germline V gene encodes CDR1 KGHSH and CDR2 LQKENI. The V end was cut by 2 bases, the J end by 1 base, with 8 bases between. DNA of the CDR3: TGTGCCAGCTCACCAGTGGGAGAGAACACTGAAGCTTTCTTT. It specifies CASSPVGENTEAFF.

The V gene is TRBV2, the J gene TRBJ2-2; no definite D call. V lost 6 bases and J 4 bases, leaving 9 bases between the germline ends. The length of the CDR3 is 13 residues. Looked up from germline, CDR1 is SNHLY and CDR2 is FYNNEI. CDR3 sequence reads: CASSSFSTGELFF. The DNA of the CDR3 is TGTGCCAGCAGCTCGTTCTCCACCGGGGAGCTGTTTTTT.

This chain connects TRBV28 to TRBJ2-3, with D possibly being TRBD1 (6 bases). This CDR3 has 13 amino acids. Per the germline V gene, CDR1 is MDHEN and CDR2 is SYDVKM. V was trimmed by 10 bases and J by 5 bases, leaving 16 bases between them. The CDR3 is CATSRSGEDTQYF. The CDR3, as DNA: TGTGCCACCTCGAGATCAGGGGAAGATACGCAGTATTTT.

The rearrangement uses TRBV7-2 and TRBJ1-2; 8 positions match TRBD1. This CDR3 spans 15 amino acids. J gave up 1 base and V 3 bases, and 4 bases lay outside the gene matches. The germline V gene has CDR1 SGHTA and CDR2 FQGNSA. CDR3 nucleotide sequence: TGTGCCAGCAGCTTCGCGGGACAGGTTAACTATGGCTACACCTTC. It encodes CASSFAGQVNYGYTF.

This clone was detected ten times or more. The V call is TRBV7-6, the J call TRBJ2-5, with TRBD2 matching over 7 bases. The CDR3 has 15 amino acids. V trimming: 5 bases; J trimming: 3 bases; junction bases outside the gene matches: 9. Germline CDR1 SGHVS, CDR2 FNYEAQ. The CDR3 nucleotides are TGTGCCAGCAGCCCCGGTGAGCGGGACGAAGAGACCCAGTACTTC. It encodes CASSPGERDEETQYF.

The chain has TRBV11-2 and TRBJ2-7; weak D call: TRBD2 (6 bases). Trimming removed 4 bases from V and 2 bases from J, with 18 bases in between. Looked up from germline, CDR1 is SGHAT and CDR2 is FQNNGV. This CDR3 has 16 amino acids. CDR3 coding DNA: TGTGCCAGCAGCTCCCCTCGGGGGACGGAGACCTACGAGCAGTACTTC. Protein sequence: CASSSPRGTETYEQYF.

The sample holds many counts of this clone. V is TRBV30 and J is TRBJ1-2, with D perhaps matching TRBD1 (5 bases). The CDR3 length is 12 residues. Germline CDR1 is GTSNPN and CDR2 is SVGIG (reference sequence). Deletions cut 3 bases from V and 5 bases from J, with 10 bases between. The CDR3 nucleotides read TGTGCCTGGAGAAGGGACTTTTATGGCTACACCTTC. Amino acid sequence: CAWRRDFYGYTF. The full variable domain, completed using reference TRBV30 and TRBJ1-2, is SQTIHQWPATLVQPVGSPLSLECTVEGTSNPNLYWYRQAAGRGLQLLFYSVGIGQISSEVPQNLSASRPQDRQFILSSKKLLLSDSGFYLCAWRRDFYGYTFGSGTRLTVV.

The DNA for the CDR3 is TGTGCCAGCAGTACTGGACTAGCGGGAGAGACCCAGTACTTC. This sequence encodes CASSTGLAGETQYF. The chain carries TRBV6-5 and TRBJ2-5, with 11 nucleotides matching TRBD2. Per the germline V gene, CDR1 is MNHEY and CDR2 is SVGAGI. CDR3 size: 14 residues. V trimming: 5 bases; J trimming: 4 bases; junction bases outside the gene matches: 3.